This T cell receptor (beta chain) was observed in a study of T cell changes during pregnancy in multiple sclerosis. Clones were sequenced by immunoSEQ multiplex PCR, and TCRdb holds only the in-frame ones, with some missing. Of under 50,000 clones listed, 90% are singletons. Sequencing was performed on peripheral blood, taken in the first trimester of pregnancy. This receptor was identified in a female donor in good health, enrolled as a control in a pregnancy study.

DNA of the CDR3: TGTGCCAGCAGCCCTATACTGCCCGGGGTAGAGTCTTACAATGAGCAGTTCTTC. Its protein is CASSPILPGVESYNEQFF. The chain links TRBV7-8 to TRBJ2-1; possibly TRBD2 for D (5 bases). Looked up from germline, CDR1 is SGHVS and CDR2 is FQNEAQ. V lost 5 bases and J lost 4, with 24 bases in between. The CDR3 extends over 18 amino acids.